This TCR beta chain stems from a study of blood T cell repertoires in COVID-19. Per the original methods: Estimation of nucleated cell counts relied on the amplification of reference gene primers. Repertoires were generated with immunoSEQ multiplex PCR, while TCRdb's copy carries only in-frame clones and drops some. V and J calls and clone size are copied from that table; D and trimming were computed from the DNA. The sample lists 55,000 to 70,000 clones, over 85% occurring once. The sample consisted of peripheral blood. This sequence originates from a human donor in a cohort sampled during active COVID-19.

In nucleotides, the CDR3 is TGTGCCAGCAGCCAAGCGGGAGTTGGTAGTGAGCAGTTCTTC. This gives the protein CASSQAGVGSEQFF. The chain links TRBV3-1 (or the pseudogene TRBV3-2) to TRBJ2-1, with a possible D match to TRBD2 (6 bases). V lost 1 base, J lost 9 bases, and 13 bases lay in between. This CDR3 is built from 14 residues. Germline CDR1 is LGHDT and CDR2 is YNNKEL (reference sequence).